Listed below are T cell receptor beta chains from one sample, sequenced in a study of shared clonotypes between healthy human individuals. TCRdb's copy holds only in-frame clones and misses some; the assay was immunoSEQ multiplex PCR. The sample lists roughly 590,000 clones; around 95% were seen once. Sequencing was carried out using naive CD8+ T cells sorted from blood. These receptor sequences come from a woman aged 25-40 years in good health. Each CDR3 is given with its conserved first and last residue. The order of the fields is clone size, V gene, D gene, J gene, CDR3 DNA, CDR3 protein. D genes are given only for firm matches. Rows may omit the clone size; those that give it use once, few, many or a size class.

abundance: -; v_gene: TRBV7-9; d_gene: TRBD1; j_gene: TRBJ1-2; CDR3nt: TGTGCCAGCAGCCCCTTTTTTACACGACAGGGGATGTATGGCTACACCTTC; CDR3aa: CASSPFFTRQGMYGYTF
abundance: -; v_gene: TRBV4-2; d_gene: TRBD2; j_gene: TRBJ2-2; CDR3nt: TGTGCCAGCAGCCTTACCGGACTAGCGGGAGGTGATGGGAAGTTGAACACCGGGGAGCTGTTTTTT; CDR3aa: CASSLTGLAGGDGKLNTGELFF
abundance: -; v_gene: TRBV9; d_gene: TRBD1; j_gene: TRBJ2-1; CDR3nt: TGTGCCAGCAGCCCCGGGACAGCTTCCTACAATGAGCAGTTCTTC; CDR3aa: CASSPGTASYNEQFF
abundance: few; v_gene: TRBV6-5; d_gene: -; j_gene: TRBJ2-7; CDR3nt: TGTGCCAGCAGTTACGGACAGTATGGAACCTACGAGCAGTACTTC; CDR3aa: CASSYGQYGTYEQYF
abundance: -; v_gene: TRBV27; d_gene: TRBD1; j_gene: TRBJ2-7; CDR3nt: TGTGCCAGCAGTCCCTGGGACAGGGACCCTGAGGGCGAGCAGTACTTC; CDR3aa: CASSPWDRDPEGEQYF
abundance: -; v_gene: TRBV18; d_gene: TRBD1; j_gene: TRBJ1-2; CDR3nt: TGTGCCAGCTCAACTCGGGACAGTTACTATGGCTACACCTTC; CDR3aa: CASSTRDSYYGYTF
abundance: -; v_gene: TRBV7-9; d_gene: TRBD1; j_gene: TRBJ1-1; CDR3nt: TGTGCCAGCAGCTTCCGGGACAGGGTCACTGAAGCTTTCTTT; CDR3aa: CASSFRDRVTEAFF
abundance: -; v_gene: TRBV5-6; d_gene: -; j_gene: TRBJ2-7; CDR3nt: TGTGCCAGCAGCTTGGCTGCGACCGAGCAGTACTTC; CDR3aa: CASSLAATEQYF
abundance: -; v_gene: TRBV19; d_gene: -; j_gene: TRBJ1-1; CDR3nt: TGTGCCAGTAGTATGGGCCCTACGATAGGGGTGAACACTGAAGCTTTCTTT; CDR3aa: CASSMGPTIGVNTEAFF
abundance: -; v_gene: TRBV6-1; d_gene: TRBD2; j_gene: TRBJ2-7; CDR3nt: TGTGCCAGCAGTGAATTGGGACTAGACCCCAACGAGCAGTACTTC; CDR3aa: CASSELGLDPNEQYF
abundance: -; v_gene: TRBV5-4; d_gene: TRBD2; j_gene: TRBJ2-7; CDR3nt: TGTGCCAGCAGCGCAGCGGGAGCTCTCTCCTACGAGCAGTACTTC; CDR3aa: CASSAAGALSYEQYF
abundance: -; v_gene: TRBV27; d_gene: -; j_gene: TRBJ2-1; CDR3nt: TGTGCCAGCAGTTTAGGGCTAGAATTTGCTTATGAGCAGTTCTTC; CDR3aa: CASSLGLEFAYEQFF
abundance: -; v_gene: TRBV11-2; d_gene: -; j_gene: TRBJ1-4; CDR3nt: TGTGCCAGCAGCTTAGTGGCGGAAGAAAAACTGTTTTTT; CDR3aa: CASSLVAEEKLFF
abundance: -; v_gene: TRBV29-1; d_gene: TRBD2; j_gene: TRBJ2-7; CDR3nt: TGCAGCGTTGAACGGCTAGCGGGAGGGAACTACGAGCAGTACTTC; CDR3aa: CSVERLAGGNYEQYF
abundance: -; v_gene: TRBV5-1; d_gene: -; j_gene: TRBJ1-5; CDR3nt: TGCGCCAGCAGCATACAGGGCAATCAGCCCCAGCATTTT; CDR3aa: CASSIQGNQPQHF
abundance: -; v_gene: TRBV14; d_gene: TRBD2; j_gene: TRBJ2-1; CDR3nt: TGTGCCAGCAGCCACGGACTAGCTGATGAGCAGTTCTTC; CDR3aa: CASSHGLADEQFF
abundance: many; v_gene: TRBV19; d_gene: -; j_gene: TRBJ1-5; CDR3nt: TGTGCCAGTAGTATAGTCGACCAGCCCCAGCATTTT; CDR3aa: CASSIVDQPQHF
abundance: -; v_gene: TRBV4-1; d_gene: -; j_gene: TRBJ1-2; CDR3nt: TGCGCCAGCAGCCAAGGACAGCGAGGCTACACCTTC; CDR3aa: CASSQGQRGYTF
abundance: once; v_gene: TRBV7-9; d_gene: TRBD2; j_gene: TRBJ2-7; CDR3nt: TGTGCCAGCAGCTCCCTAGCGGGAGGCCGGACCTACGAGCAGTACTTC; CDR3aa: CASSSLAGGRTYEQYF
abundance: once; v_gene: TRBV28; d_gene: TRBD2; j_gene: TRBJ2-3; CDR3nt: TGTGCCAGCAACCCTTTGGTAGCGGGGGGCACAGATACGCAGTATTTT; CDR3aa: CASNPLVAGGTDTQYF
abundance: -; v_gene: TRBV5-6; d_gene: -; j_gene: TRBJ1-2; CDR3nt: TGTGCCAGCAGCTTGGGTGGGCAGGAACATACTAACTATGGCTACACCTTC; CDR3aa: CASSLGGQEHTNYGYTF
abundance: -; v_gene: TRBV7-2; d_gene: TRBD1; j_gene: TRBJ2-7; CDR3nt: TGTGCCAGCAGCACAGGACAGGGGAGCTCCTACGAGCAGTACTTC; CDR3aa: CASSTGQGSSYEQYF
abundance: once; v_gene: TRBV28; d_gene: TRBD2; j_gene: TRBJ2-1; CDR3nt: TGTGCCAGCAGTTTTAGCGGGAGCTCCAATGAGCAGTTCTTC; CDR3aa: CASSFSGSSNEQFF
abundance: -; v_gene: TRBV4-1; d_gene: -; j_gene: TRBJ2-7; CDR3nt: TGCGCCAGCAGCCAAGGGGTGGGCTACGAGCAGTACTTC; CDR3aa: CASSQGVGYEQYF
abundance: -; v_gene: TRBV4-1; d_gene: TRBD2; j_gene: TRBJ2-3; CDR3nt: TGCGCCAGCAGCCTCCAGCGGGAGGCAGATACGCAGTATTTT; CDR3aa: CASSLQREADTQYF
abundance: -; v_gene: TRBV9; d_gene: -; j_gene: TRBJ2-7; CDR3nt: TGTGCCAGCAGCGTAGAGGGGGGAGGGCCTTACGAGCAGTACTTC; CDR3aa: CASSVEGGGPYEQYF
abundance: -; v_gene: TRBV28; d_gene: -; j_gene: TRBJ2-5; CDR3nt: TGTGCCAGCACCCGACAAAACCAAGAGACCCAGTACTTC; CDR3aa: CASTRQNQETQYF
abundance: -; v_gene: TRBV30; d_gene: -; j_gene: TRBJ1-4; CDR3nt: TGTGCCTGGAAAAAAAGGACGTCAGTGTTTTTT; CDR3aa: CAWKKRTSVFF
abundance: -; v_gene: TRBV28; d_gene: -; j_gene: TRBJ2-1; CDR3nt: TGTGCCAGCAGTTTTCAGTTCTCCTACAATGAGCAGTTCTTC; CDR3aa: CASSFQFSYNEQFF
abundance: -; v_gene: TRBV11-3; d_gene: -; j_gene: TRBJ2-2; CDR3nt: TGTGCCAGCAGCTCCACGGACTGGAACACCGGGGAGCTGTTTTTT; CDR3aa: CASSSTDWNTGELFF
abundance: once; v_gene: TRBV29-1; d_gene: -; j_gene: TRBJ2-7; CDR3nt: TGCAGCGTTGAAACCGGGACCCGATTCTACGAGCAGTACTTC; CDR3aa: CSVETGTRFYEQYF
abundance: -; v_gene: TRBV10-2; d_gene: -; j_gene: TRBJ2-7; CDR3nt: TGCGCCAGCAGGTGGGGGGAAGGCTACGAGCAGTACTTC; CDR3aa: CASRWGEGYEQYF
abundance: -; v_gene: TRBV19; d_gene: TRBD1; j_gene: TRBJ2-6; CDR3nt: TGTGCCAGTACCTTTGGCCGGGACAGGACTTACTCTGGGGCCAACGTCCTGACTTTC; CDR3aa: CASTFGRDRTYSGANVLTF
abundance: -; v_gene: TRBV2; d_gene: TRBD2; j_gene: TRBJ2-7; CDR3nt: TGTGCCAGCACGAGCGGGAGGGCCGAGAGGGAGCAGTACTTC; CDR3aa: CASTSGRAEREQYF
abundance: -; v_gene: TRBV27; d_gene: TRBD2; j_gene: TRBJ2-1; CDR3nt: TGTGCCAGCAGTTTCCAGCGGGAGGACAATGAGCAGTTCTTC; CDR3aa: CASSFQREDNEQFF